This TCR beta chain stems from a study of shared clonotypes between healthy human individuals. Using immunoSEQ multiplex PCR, the repertoire was profiled, and TCRdb retains in-frame clones only, with some absent. This table holds about 680,000 clones, about 90% found once. Note on this clone: What it binds is unknown.

Overall study results and limits: All-four-donor shared clonotypes had higher generation probabilities than non-shared clonotypes did.

Cells designated naive CD8 were CD45RO-negative and were positively selected for CCR7, with terminally differentiated effector memory CD45RA+ cells excluded. This TCR was sampled from a young man in good health. The sequenced sample was naive CD8+ T cells sorted from blood.

CDR3 sequence reads: CASSLGPVSTDTQYF. The CDR3 DNA is TGTGCCAGCAGCTTAGGTCCGGTAAGCACAGATACGCAGTATTTT. The chain is built from TRBV7-9 and TRBJ2-3; D unresolved. V shed 1 base and J shed 0 bases, with 8 bases lying between them. Looked up from germline, CDR1 is SEHNR and CDR2 is FQNEAQ (reference sequence). This CDR3 has 15 residues.